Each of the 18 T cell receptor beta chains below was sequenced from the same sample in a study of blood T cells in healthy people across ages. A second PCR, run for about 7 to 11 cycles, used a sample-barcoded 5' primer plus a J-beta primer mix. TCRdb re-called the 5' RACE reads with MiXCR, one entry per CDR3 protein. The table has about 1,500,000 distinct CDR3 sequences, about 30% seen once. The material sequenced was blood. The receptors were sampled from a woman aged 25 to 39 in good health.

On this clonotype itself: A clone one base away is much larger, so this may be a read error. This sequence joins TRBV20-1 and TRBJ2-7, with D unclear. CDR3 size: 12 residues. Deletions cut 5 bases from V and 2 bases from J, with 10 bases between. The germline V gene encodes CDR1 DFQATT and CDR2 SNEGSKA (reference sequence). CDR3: CSAPRSAYEQYF. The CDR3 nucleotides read TGCAGTGCTCCAAGAAGTGCCTACGAGCAGTACTTC.

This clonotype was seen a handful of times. The CDR3 DNA follows: TGTGCCAGCAGCTTAGTCCCAGCGGGGGGGCGAGGTACGCAGTATTTT. Protein sequence: CASSLVPAGGRGTQYF. The chain has TRBV11-2 and TRBJ2-3; 10 nucleotides match TRBD2. Germline V gene lookup returns CDR1 SGHAT and CDR2 FQNNGV. CDR3 length equals 16 residues. V lost 1 base to trimming and J lost 8 bases; unmatched junction nucleotides: 9.

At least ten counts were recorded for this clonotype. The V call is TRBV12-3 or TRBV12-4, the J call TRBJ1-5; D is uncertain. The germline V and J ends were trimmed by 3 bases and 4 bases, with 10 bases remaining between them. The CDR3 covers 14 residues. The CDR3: CASSLGRTNQPQHF. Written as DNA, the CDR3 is TGTGCCAGCAGTTTGGGTAGAACTAATCAGCCCCAGCATTTT.

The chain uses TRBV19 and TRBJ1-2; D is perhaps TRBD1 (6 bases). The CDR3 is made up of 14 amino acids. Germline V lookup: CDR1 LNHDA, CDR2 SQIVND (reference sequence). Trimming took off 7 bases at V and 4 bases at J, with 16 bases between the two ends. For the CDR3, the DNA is TGTGCCAGTACCACAGGGCCCGGCCCCTATGGCTACACCTTC. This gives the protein CASTTGPGPYGYTF.

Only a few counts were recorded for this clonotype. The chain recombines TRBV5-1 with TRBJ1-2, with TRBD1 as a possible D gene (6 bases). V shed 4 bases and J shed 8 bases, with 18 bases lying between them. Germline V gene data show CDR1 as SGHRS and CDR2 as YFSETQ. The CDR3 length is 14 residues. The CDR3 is CASSPRDMAVGYTF. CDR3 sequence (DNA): TGCGCCAGCAGCCCCCGGGACATGGCGGTGGGCTACACCTTC.

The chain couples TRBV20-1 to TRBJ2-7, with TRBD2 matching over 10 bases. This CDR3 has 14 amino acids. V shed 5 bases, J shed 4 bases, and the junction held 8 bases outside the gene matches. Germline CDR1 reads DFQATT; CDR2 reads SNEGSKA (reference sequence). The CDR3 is CSAEKREGLYEQYF. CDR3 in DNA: TGCAGTGCTGAAAAGCGGGAGGGCCTGTACGAGCAGTACTTC.

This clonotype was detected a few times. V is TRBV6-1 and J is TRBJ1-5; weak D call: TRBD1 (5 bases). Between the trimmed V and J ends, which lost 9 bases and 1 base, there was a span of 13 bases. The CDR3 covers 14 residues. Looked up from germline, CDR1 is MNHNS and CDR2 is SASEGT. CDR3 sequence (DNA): TGTGCCAGGGAACAGGTACGGAGCAATCAGCCCCAGCATTTT. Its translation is CAREQVRSNQPQHF.

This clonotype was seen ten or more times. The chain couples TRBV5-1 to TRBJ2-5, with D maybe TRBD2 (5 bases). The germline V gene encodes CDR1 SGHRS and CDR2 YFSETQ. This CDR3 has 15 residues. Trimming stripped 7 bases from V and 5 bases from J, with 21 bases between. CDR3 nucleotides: TGCGCCAGCTCGAGGGCCGCCGACCCATGGGAGACCCAGTACTTC. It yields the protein CASSRAADPWETQYF. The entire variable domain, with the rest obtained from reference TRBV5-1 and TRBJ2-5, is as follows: KAGVTQTPRYLIKTRGQQVTLSCSPISGHRSVSWYQQTPGQGLQFLFEYFSETQRNKGNFPGRFSGRQFSNSRSEMNVSTLELGDSALYLCASSRAADPWETQYFGPGTRLLVL.

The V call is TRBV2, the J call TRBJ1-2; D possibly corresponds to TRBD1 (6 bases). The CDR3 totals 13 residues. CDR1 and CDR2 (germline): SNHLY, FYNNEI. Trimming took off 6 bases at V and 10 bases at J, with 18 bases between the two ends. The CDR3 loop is CASRPGTPSPYTF. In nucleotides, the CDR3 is TGTGCCAGCAGGCCCGGGACACCTTCCCCCTACACCTTC.

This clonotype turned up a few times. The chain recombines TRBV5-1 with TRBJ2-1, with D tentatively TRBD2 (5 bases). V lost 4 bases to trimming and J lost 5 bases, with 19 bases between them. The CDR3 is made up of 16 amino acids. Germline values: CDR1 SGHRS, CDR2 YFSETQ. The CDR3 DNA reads TGCGCCAGCAGCCCCGAACGGAGGCAGCCAAACAATGAGCAGTTCTTC. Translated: CASSPERRQPNNEQFF.

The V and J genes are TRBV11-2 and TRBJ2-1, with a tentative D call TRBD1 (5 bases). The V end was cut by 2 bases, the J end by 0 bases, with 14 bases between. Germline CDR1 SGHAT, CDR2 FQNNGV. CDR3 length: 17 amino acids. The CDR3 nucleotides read TGTGCCAGCAGCTTAAGGGGTGTCTTCCACTCCTACAATGAGCAGTTCTTC. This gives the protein CASSLRGVFHSYNEQFF.

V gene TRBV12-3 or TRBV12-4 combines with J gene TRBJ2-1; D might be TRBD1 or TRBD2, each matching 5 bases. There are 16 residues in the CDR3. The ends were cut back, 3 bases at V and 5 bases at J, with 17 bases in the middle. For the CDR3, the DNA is TGTGCCAGCAGTTTCCCCCGGGGCCGAGTTAACAATGAGCAGTTCTTC. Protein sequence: CASSFPRGRVNNEQFF.

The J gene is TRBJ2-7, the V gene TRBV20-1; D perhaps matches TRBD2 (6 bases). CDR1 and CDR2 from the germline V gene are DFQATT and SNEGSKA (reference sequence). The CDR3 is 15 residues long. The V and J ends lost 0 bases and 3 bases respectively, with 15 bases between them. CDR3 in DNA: TGCAGTGCTAGAGATGCAGGGCGGGGCTACTACGAGCAGTACTTC. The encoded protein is CSARDAGRGYYEQYF.

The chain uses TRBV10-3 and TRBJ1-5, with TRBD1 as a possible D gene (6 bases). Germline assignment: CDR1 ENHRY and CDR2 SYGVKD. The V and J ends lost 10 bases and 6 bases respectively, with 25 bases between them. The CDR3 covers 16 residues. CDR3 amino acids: CATRGGGEIEGQPQHF. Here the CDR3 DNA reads TGTGCCACAAGGGGGGGAGGGGAGATCGAAGGTCAGCCCCAGCATTTT.

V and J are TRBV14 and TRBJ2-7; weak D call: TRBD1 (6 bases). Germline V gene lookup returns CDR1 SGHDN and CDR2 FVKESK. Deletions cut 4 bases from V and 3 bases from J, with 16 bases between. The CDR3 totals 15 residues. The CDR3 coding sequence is TGTGCCAGCAGCCTTGTGACAGGTCTCCTCTACGAGCAGTACTTC. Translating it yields CASSLVTGLLYEQYF.

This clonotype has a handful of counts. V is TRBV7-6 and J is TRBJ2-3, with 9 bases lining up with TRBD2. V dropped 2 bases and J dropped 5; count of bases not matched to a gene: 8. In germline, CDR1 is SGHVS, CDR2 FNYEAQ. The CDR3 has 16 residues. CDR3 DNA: TGTGCCAGCAGCTTACAGGCGGGAGGGCCGGAAGATACGCAGTATTTT. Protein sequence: CASSLQAGGPEDTQYF.

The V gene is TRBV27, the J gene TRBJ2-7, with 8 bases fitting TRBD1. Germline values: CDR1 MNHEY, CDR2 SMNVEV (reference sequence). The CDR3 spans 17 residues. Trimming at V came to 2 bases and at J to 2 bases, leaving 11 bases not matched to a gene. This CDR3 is CASSLRVRDRSTYEQYF. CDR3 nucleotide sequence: TGTGCCAGCAGTTTAAGAGTCCGGGACAGGTCGACCTACGAGCAGTACTTC.

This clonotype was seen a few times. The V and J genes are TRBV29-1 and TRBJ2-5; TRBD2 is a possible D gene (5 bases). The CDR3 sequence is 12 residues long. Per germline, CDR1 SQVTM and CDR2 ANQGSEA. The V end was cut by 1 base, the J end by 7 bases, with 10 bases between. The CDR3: CSVEVKGGTQYF. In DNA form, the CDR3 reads TGCAGCGTTGAAGTAAAAGGAGGGACCCAGTACTTC.